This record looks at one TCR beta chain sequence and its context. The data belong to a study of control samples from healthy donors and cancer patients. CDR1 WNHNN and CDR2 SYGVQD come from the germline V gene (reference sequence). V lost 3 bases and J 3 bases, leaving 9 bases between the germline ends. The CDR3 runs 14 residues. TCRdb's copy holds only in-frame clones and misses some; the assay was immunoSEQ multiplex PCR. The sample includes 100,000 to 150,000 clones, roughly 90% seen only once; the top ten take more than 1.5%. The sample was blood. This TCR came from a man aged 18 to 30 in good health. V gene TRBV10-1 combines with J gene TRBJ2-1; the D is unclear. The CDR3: CASSERSFYNEQFF. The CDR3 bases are TGCGCCAGCAGTGAAAGGAGTTTCTACAATGAGCAGTTCTTC.